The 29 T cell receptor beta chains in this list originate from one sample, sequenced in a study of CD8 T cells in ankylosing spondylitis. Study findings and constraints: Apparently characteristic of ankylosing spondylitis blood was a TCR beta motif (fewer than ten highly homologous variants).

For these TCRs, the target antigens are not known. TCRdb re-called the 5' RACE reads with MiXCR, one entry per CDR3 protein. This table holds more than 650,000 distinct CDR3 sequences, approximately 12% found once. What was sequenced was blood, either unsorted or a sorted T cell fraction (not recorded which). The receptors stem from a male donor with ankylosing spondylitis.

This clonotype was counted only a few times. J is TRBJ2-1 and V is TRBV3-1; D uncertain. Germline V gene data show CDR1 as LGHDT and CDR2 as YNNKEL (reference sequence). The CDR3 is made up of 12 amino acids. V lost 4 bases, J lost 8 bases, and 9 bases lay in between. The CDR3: CASSLPWDEQFF. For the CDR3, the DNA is TGTGCCAGCAGCCTTCCCTGGGATGAGCAGTTCTTC.

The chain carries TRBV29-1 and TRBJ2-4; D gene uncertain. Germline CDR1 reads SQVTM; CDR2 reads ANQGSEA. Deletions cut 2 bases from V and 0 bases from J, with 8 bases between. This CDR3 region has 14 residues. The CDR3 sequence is CSVEQRLAKNIQYF. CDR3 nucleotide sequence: TGCAGCGTTGAACAGCGCCTAGCCAAAAACATTCAGTACTTC.

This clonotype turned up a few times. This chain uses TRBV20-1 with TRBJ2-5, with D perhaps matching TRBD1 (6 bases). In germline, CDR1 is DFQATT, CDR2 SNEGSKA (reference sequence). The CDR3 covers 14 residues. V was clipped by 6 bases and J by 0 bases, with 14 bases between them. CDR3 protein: CSASTPGDQETQYF. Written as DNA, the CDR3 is TGCAGTGCCTCCACCCCAGGGGACCAAGAGACCCAGTACTTC.

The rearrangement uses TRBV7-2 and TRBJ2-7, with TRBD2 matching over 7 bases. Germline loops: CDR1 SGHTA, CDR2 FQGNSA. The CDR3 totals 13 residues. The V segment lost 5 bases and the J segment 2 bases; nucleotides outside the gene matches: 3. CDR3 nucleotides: TGTGCCAGCAGCCGCAGCGGGGCCTACGAGCAGTACTTC. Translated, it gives CASSRSGAYEQYF.

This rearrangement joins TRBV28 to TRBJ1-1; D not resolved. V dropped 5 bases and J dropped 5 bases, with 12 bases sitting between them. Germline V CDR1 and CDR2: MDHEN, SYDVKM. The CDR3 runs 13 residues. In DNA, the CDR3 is TGTGCCAGCAGTCTACCATCGAGTACTGAAGCTTTCTTT. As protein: CASSLPSSTEAFF.

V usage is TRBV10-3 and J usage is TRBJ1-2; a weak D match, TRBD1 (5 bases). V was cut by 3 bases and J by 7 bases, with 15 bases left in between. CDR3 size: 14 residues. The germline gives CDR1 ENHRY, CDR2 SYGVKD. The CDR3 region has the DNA TGTGCCATCAGTGATGATAGCAGGGCGGCTGGCTACACCTTC. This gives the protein CAISDDSRAAGYTF.

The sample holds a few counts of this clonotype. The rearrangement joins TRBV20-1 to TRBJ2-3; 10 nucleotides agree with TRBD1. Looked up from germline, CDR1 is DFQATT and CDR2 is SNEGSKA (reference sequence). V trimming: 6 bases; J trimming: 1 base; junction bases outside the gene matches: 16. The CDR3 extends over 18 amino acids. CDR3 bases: TGCAGTGCCTGGGACAGGGGTGCTAAGGCGGGTGGCACAGATACGCAGTATTTT. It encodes CSAWDRGAKAGGTDTQYF.

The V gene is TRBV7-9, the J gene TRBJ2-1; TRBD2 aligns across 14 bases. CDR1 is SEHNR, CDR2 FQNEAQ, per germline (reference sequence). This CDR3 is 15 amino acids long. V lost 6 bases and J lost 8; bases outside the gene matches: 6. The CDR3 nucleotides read TGTGCCAGCAGAAGACTAGCGGGAGGGCCTGATGAGCAGTTCTTC. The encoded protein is CASRRLAGGPDEQFF.

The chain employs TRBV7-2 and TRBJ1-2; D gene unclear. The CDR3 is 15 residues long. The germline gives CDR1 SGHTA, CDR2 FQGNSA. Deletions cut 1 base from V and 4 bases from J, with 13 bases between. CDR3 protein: CASSLDGSLGYGYTF. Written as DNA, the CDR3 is TGTGCCAGCAGCTTAGATGGATCCCTAGGCTATGGCTACACCTTC.

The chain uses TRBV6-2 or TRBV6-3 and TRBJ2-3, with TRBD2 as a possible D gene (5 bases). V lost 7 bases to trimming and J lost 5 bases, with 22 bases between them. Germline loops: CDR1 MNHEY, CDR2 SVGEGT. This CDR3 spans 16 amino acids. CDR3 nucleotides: TGTGCCAGCACCACGGGGAGCTATTATCGCGAAGATACGCAGTATTTT. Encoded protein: CASTTGSYYREDTQYF.

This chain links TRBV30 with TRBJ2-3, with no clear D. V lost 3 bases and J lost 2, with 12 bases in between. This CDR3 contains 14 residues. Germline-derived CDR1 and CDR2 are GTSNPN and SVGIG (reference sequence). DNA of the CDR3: TGTGCCTGGAGCGTACTGGTGCCCACAGATACGCAGTATTTT. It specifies CAWSVLVPTDTQYF.

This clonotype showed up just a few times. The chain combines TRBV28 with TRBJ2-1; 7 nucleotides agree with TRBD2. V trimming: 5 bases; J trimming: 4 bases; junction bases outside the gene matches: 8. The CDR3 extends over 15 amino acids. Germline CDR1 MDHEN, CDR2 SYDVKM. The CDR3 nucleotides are TGTGCCAGCAGTACGGAGGCGGGAGTTTACAATGAGCAGTTCTTC. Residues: CASSTEAGVYNEQFF.

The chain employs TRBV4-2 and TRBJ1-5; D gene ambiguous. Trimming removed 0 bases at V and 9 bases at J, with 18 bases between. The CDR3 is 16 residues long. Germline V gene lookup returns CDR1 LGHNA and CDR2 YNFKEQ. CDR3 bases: TGTGCCAGCAGCCAAGACGAGGCGGCGACGTCATGGCCCCAGCATTTT. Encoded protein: CASSQDEAATSWPQHF.

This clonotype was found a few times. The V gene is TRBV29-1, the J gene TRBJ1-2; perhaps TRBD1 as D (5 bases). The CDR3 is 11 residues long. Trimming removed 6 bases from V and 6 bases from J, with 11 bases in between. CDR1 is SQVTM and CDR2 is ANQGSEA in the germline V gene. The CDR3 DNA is TGCAGCGTCCTCTGGGGGGATGGCTACACCTTC. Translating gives CSVLWGDGYTF.

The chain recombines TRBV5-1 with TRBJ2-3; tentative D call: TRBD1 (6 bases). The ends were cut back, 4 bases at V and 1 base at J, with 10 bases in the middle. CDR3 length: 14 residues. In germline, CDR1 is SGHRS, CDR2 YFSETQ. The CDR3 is CASSKRQGTDTQYF. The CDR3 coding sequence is TGCGCCAGCAGCAAAAGACAGGGCACAGATACGCAGTATTTT.

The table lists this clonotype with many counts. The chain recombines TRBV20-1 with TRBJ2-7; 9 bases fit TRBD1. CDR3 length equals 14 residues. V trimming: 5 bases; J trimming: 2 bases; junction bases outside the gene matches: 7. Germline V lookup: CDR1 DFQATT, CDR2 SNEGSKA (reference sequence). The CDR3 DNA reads TGCAGTGCTCATTCGTGGGACAGGGCCTACGAGCAGTACTTC. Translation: CSAHSWDRAYEQYF.

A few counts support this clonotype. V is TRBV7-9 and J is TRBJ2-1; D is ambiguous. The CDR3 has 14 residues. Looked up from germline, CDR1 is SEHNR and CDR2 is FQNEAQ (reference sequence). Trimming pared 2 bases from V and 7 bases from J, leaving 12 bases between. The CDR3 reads CASSLLWGKNEQFF. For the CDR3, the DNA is TGTGCCAGCAGCTTACTGTGGGGTAAAAATGAGCAGTTCTTC.

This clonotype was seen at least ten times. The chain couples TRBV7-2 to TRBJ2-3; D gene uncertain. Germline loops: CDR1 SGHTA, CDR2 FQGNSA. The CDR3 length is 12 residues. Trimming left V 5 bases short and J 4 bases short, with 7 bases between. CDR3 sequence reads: CASSAAPDTQYF. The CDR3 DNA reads TGTGCCAGCAGCGCCGCGCCAGATACGCAGTATTTT.

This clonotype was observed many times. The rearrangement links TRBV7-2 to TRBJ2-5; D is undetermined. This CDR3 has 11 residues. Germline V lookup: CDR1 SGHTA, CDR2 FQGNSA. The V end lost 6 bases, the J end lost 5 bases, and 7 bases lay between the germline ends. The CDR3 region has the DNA TGTGCCAGCAGTTTTTGGGAGACCCAGTACTTC. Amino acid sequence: CASSFWETQYF.

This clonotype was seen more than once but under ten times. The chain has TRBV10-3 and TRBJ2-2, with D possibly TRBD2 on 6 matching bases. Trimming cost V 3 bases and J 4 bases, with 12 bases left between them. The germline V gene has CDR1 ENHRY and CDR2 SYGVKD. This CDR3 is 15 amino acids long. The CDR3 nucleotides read TGTGCCATCAGTGATGCGGCCGGGGGCACCGGGGAGCTGTTTTTT. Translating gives CAISDAAGGTGELFF.

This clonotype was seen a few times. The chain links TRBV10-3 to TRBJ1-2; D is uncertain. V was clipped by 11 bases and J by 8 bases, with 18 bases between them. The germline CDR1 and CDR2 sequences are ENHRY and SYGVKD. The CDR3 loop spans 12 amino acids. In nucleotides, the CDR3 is TGTGCCGGACGAGGGAGAATCGGGGGCTACACCTTC. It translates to CAGRGRIGGYTF.

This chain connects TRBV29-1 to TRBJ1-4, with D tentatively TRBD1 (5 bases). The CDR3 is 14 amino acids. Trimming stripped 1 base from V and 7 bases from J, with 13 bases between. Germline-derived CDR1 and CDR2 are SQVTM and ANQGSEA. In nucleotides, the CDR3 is TGCAGCGTTGAAGGGCTAAAGGGGACTGAAAAACTGTTTTTT. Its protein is CSVEGLKGTEKLFF.

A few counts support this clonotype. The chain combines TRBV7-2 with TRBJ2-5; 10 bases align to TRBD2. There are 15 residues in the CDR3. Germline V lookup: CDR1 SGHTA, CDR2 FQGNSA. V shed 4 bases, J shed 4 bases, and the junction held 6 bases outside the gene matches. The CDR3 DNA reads TGTGCCAGCAGCTCTAAACTAGCGGGAACAGAGACCCAGTACTTC. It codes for CASSSKLAGTETQYF. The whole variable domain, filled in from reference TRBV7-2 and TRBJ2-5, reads GAGVSQSPSNKVTEKGKDVELRCDPISGHTALYWYRQSLGQGLEFLIYFQGNSAPDKSGLPSDRFSAERTGGSVSTLTIQRTQQEDSAVYLCASSSKLAGTETQYFGPGTRLLVL.

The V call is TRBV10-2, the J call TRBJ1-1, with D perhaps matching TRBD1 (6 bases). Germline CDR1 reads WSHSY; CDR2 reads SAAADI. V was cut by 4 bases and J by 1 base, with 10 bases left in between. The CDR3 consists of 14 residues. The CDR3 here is CASSGGQTNTEAFF. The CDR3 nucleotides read TGCGCCAGCAGTGGCGGACAGACGAACACTGAAGCTTTCTTT.

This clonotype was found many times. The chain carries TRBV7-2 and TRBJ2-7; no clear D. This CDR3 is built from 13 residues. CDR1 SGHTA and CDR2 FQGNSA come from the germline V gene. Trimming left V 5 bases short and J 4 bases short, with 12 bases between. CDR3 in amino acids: CASSRAGVYEQYF. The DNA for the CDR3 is TGTGCCAGCAGCAGGGCTGGGGTATACGAGCAGTACTTC.

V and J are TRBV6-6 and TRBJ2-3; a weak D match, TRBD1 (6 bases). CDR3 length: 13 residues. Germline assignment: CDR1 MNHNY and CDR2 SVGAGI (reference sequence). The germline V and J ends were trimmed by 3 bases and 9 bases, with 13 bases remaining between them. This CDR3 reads CASSYSDSATQYF. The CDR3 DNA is TGTGCCAGCAGTTATTCGGACAGCGCGACGCAGTATTTT.

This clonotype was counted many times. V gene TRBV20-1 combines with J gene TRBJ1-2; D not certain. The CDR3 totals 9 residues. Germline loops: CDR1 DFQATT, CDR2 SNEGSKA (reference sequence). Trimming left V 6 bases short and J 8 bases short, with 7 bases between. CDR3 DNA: TGCAGTGCAGCGAGGGGCTACACCTTC. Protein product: CSAARGYTF.

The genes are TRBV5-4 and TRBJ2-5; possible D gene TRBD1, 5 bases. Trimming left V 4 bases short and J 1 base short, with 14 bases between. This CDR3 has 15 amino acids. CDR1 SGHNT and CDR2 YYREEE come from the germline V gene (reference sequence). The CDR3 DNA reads TGTGCCAGCAGCCGTAAGGATAGGGGCCAAGAGACCCAGTACTTC. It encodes CASSRKDRGQETQYF.

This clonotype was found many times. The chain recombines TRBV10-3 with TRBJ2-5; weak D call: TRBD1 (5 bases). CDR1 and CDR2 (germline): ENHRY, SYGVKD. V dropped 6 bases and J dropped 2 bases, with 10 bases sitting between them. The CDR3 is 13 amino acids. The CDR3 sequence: CAIRLGQQETQYF. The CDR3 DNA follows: TGTGCCATCAGGCTGGGGCAGCAAGAGACCCAGTACTTC.